Here is one TCR beta chain with its context. This specimen belongs to a study of blood T cell repertoires in COVID-19. Study at large: Material from acute and convalescent COVID-19 was sourced from the United States, Italy and Spain. T cells, B-cell-depleted T cells, or PBMCs supplied cDNA or gDNA.

The CDR3 loop spans 13 amino acids. The germline V and J ends were trimmed by 4 bases and 6 bases, with 7 bases remaining between them. The germline CDR1 and CDR2 sequences are WNHNN and SYGVQD (reference sequence). In the authors' methods: For nucleated cells, counts were estimated from reference gene primer amplification. Measured with immunoSEQ multiplex PCR; TCRdb has only the in-frame clones, and not every one. The V and J calls and clone size come from that table; D and trimming were worked out from the DNA. The table records around 200,000 clones, roughly 84% of them present only once. Sequencing used peripheral blood. The chain has TRBV10-1 and TRBJ1-6; D uncertain. The receptor's source is a man aged 40-49 years with active or convalescent COVID-19. CDR3 in amino acids: CASSGGSNSPLHF. CDR3 sequence (DNA): TGCGCCAGCAGTGGAGGATCTAATTCACCCCTCCACTTT.